This section outlines one T cell receptor (beta chain) sequence together with its context. The source of the sample is a study of human T cells and chemical hapten exposure. TCRdb processed the RACE reads anew with MiXCR; each CDR3 protein has one entry. The sample has around 360,000 distinct CDR3 sequences; around 6% are singletons. The CDR3 is made up of 13 amino acids. The ends were cut back, 5 bases at V and 4 bases at J, with 12 bases in the middle. Germline CDR1 and CDR2: SEHNR and FQNEAQ (reference sequence). As to time point: patch test 2, 6 weeks after DPC sensitization. Described treatment: therapeutic diphenylcyclopropenone sensitization with weekly scalp DPC.

The chain couples TRBV7-9 to TRBJ2-7; D not certain. Here the sequenced sample was whole blood, taken in connection with sensitization to the hapten diphenylcyclopropenone (DPC). The sequence came from a young woman with alopecia areata. Some clones in this sample may be carry-over from other donors' samples. CDR3 sequence reads: CASSPPRTYEQYF. CDR3 in DNA: TGTGCCAGCAGCCCGCCTCGAACTTACGAGCAGTACTTC.